What follows is one T cell receptor beta chain and its context. The sample belongs to a study of identical twins. CDR1 is GTSNPN, CDR2 SVGIG, per germline (reference sequence). CDR3 length equals 11 residues. V lost 4 bases and J 7 bases, leaving 11 bases between the germline ends. A single record per CDR3 protein comes from TCRdb applying MiXCR to the 5' RACE reads. The sample comprises about 100,000 distinct CDR3 sequences, 5.9% of which are singletons, and approximately 12% rests with the top ten. This clonotype originated in a woman aged 50 to 60 in good health. The sample was memory T cells sorted from blood. This chain connects TRBV30 to TRBJ2-7, with no clear D. The CDR3 DNA reads TGTGCCTGGACCAAACTACGAGAGCAGTACTTC. This sequence encodes CAWTKLREQYF.